This is a list of T cell receptor beta chains from one sample in a study of T cell repertoires in cytomegalovirus infection. TCRdb reanalysed the reads using MiXCR and keeps one entry per CDR3 protein. In the table there are around 290,000 distinct CDR3 sequences, roughly a quarter of which are singletons. Sequenced sample: PBMCs. These TCRs come from a human donor in good health (CMV status not recorded). Some clones in this sample may be carry-over from other donors' samples. Both conserved end residues are part of each CDR3. Fields, in order: V gene, D gene, J gene, clone size, CDR3 DNA, CDR3 protein. D genes are given only for firm matches. Clone size, where shown, is once, few, many, or a class for clones that have expanded.

v_call: TRBV4-3; d_call: TRBD1; j_call: TRBJ1-2; clone_size: -; cdr3_nt: TGCGCCAGCAGCCAAAACCAGGGGGCGGAGGGCTACACCTTC; cdr3_aa: CASSQNQGAEGYTF
v_call: TRBV12-3/TRBV12-4; d_call: TRBD2; j_call: TRBJ2-7; clone_size: many; cdr3_nt: TGTGCCAGCAGTTTGCCCCTAGCGGGGATTCCCTACGAGCAGTACTTC; cdr3_aa: CASSLPLAGIPYEQYF
v_call: TRBV20-1; d_call: -; j_call: TRBJ2-7; clone_size: few; cdr3_nt: TGCAGTGCTAGGGGGAAGCTAGAAAAACCCTACGAGCAGTACTTC; cdr3_aa: CSARGKLEKPYEQYF
v_call: TRBV20-1; d_call: TRBD2; j_call: TRBJ2-5; clone_size: -; cdr3_nt: TGCAGTGCTAGTTGGCTAGCGGGAGTTGAGACCCAGTACTTC; cdr3_aa: CSASWLAGVETQYF
v_call: TRBV29-1; d_call: -; j_call: TRBJ2-2; clone_size: -; cdr3_nt: TGCAGCGTTGGAAAATTTACCGGGGAGCTGTTTTTT; cdr3_aa: CSVGKFTGELFF
v_call: TRBV18; d_call: TRBD1; j_call: TRBJ2-7; clone_size: once; cdr3_nt: TGTGCCAGCTCACCAACAACAGGGGGCTCCTACGAGCAGTACTTC; cdr3_aa: CASSPTTGGSYEQYF
v_call: TRBV11-2; d_call: -; j_call: TRBJ2-1; clone_size: many; cdr3_nt: TGTGCCAGCAGCTTAGTCGAAGGGTATGAGCAGTTCTTC; cdr3_aa: CASSLVEGYEQFF
v_call: TRBV2; d_call: -; j_call: TRBJ2-6; clone_size: -; cdr3_nt: TGTGCCAGCAGTAAACAGGGCGCCTCTACTACTGGGGCCAACGTCCTGACTTTC; cdr3_aa: CASSKQGASTTGANVLTF
v_call: TRBV6-2/TRBV6-3; d_call: -; j_call: TRBJ1-2; clone_size: few; cdr3_nt: TGTGCCAGCAGTTACTCGACTCTCCGGTCGTATGGCTACACCTTC; cdr3_aa: CASSYSTLRSYGYTF
v_call: TRBV4-3; d_call: TRBD1; j_call: TRBJ1-2; clone_size: -; cdr3_nt: TGCGCCAGCAGCCAAGCCACAGGGGGCGGCTATGGCTACACCTTC; cdr3_aa: CASSQATGGGYGYTF
v_call: TRBV7-3; d_call: TRBD1; j_call: TRBJ2-1; clone_size: -; cdr3_nt: TGTGCCAGCAGCCCGAATGCGGGACAGGGGACGAGTCGGCAGTTCTTC; cdr3_aa: CASSPNAGQGTSRQFF
v_call: TRBV7-9; d_call: -; j_call: TRBJ1-5; clone_size: many; cdr3_nt: TGTGCCAGCAGCATAGAGGGGGGTCGCAATCAGCCCCAGCATTTT; cdr3_aa: CASSIEGGRNQPQHF
v_call: TRBV6-2/TRBV6-3; d_call: -; j_call: TRBJ2-6; clone_size: -; cdr3_nt: TGTGCCAGCACGCGATCTGGGGCCAACGTCCTGACTTTC; cdr3_aa: CASTRSGANVLTF
v_call: TRBV7-2; d_call: TRBD1; j_call: TRBJ1-3; clone_size: -; cdr3_nt: TGTGCCAGCAGCTCGGGACAGGGAGGACTGAACACCATATATTTT; cdr3_aa: CASSSGQGGLNTIYF
v_call: TRBV7-2; d_call: -; j_call: TRBJ2-5; clone_size: many; cdr3_nt: TGTGCCAGCAGCCCAGAAGGAGGAGGGGCCGGGGAGACCCAGTACTTC; cdr3_aa: CASSPEGGGAGETQYF
v_call: TRBV11-2; d_call: TRBD1; j_call: TRBJ2-7; clone_size: few; cdr3_nt: TGTGCCAGCAGCCTATTTGGGGACAGATCCTACGAGCAGTACTTC; cdr3_aa: CASSLFGDRSYEQYF
v_call: TRBV20-1; d_call: TRBD2; j_call: TRBJ2-1; clone_size: -; cdr3_nt: TGCAGTGCTCCGACTAGCGGGAGCAATGAGCAGTTCTTC; cdr3_aa: CSAPTSGSNEQFF
v_call: TRBV7-2; d_call: -; j_call: TRBJ2-7; clone_size: many; cdr3_nt: TGTGCCAGCAGCTCCGGACCGACCGTAGTTTACGAGCAGTACTTC; cdr3_aa: CASSSGPTVVYEQYF
v_call: TRBV28; d_call: TRBD1; j_call: TRBJ2-7; clone_size: many; cdr3_nt: TGTGCCAGCAGTCTCAACCGGGACAGGGCAAAAAACGAGCAGTACTTC; cdr3_aa: CASSLNRDRAKNEQYF
v_call: TRBV28; d_call: TRBD2; j_call: TRBJ2-5; clone_size: -; cdr3_nt: TGTGCCAGCGGTGGGGCGGGGGGCGGTCGGGAGACCCAGTACTTC; cdr3_aa: CASGGAGGGRETQYF
v_call: TRBV15; d_call: -; j_call: TRBJ2-7; clone_size: once; cdr3_nt: TGTGCCACCAGCAAAGGACGAACCTACGAGCAGTACTTC; cdr3_aa: CATSKGRTYEQYF
v_call: TRBV7-2; d_call: TRBD1; j_call: TRBJ1-4; clone_size: many; cdr3_nt: TGTGCCAGCAGCCCGGGACAGGGCGGCGAAAAACTGTTTTTT; cdr3_aa: CASSPGQGGEKLFF
v_call: TRBV5-6; d_call: -; j_call: TRBJ1-2; clone_size: -; cdr3_nt: TGTGCCAGCAGCTTGGTTCGGCTTCCCTATGGCTACACCTTC; cdr3_aa: CASSLVRLPYGYTF
v_call: TRBV6-6; d_call: TRBD1; j_call: TRBJ1-2; clone_size: few; cdr3_nt: TGTGCCAGCAGTTGGGAGGGGGCAGGGTATGGCTACACCTTC; cdr3_aa: CASSWEGAGYGYTF
v_call: TRBV18; d_call: TRBD1; j_call: TRBJ1-1; clone_size: few; cdr3_nt: TGTGCCAGCTCACCACTCGGAGGGGGCGCAGCGGAAAACACTGAAGCTTTCTTT; cdr3_aa: CASSPLGGGAAENTEAFF
v_call: TRBV20-1; d_call: -; j_call: TRBJ2-1; clone_size: few; cdr3_nt: TGCAGTGCTAGTGGGGACATGTACAATGAGCAGTTCTTC; cdr3_aa: CSASGDMYNEQFF
v_call: TRBV24-1; d_call: TRBD1; j_call: TRBJ2-1; clone_size: few; cdr3_nt: TGTGCCACCAGTGGGGACAGGGGATCTGATGAGCAGTTCTTC; cdr3_aa: CATSGDRGSDEQFF
v_call: TRBV5-4; d_call: TRBD1; j_call: TRBJ2-1; clone_size: -; cdr3_nt: TGTGCCAGCAGCTTGGGGGAGAAATACAGGGGGTCTCTCTTC; cdr3_aa: CASSLGEKYRGSLF
v_call: TRBV6-1; d_call: -; j_call: TRBJ2-3; clone_size: many; cdr3_nt: TGTGCCAGCAGTTACGGGTCGGGTGTAAGCCCTAGCACAGATACGCAGTATTTT; cdr3_aa: CASSYGSGVSPSTDTQYF
v_call: TRBV29-1; d_call: -; j_call: TRBJ2-2; clone_size: -; cdr3_nt: TGCAGCGTTGAAGATCAGGTGGGGACCGGGGAGCTGTTTTTT; cdr3_aa: CSVEDQVGTGELFF
v_call: TRBV28; d_call: -; j_call: TRBJ2-1; clone_size: -; cdr3_nt: TGTGCCAGCGCCTCTAGGACCCCTAGCTCCTACAATGAGCAGTTCTTC; cdr3_aa: CASASRTPSSYNEQFF
v_call: TRBV20-1; d_call: -; j_call: TRBJ2-5; clone_size: few; cdr3_nt: TGCAGTGCTAGACAAGCAAAAGAGACCCAGTACTTC; cdr3_aa: CSARQAKETQYF
v_call: TRBV28; d_call: -; j_call: TRBJ2-7; clone_size: few; cdr3_nt: TGTGCCAGCAGCTCGGCCCCCTATTACGAGCAGTACTTC; cdr3_aa: CASSSAPYYEQYF
v_call: TRBV7-9; d_call: TRBD2; j_call: TRBJ2-1; clone_size: many; cdr3_nt: TGTGCCAGCAGCCCGGGGGGGTACAATGAGCAGTTCTTC; cdr3_aa: CASSPGGYNEQFF
v_call: TRBV11-2; d_call: TRBD1; j_call: TRBJ1-6; clone_size: many; cdr3_nt: TGTGCCAGCAGCCGAAACGCACTGAATCCCGGGACAGGGATAAAGAATTCACCCCTCCACTTT; cdr3_aa: CASSRNALNPGTGIKNSPLHF
v_call: TRBV6-2/TRBV6-3; d_call: -; j_call: TRBJ2-1; clone_size: -; cdr3_nt: TGTGCCAGCAGTTACTCGAGTCCAAGGACGGATGAGCAGTTCTTC; cdr3_aa: CASSYSSPRTDEQFF
v_call: TRBV11-2; d_call: TRBD2; j_call: TRBJ2-1; clone_size: few; cdr3_nt: TGTGCCAGCAGCTACCCCGGGACTAGCGGGAGGACTGAGCAGTTCTTC; cdr3_aa: CASSYPGTSGRTEQFF
v_call: TRBV7-2; d_call: -; j_call: TRBJ2-7; clone_size: -; cdr3_nt: TGTGCCAGCAGCGCCCGGGGCCGGAGCGACTACGAGCAGTACTTC; cdr3_aa: CASSARGRSDYEQYF
v_call: TRBV7-6; d_call: -; j_call: TRBJ1-4; clone_size: many; cdr3_nt: TGTGCCAGCAGCGTCACTACAGCGACTAATGAAAAACTGTTTTTT; cdr3_aa: CASSVTTATNEKLFF
v_call: TRBV7-6; d_call: -; j_call: TRBJ2-5; clone_size: many; cdr3_nt: TGTGCCAGCGCCTCCCGCTCGGGCCAGACAAGAGCGACCCAGTACTTC; cdr3_aa: CASASRSGQTRATQYF
v_call: TRBV19; d_call: TRBD2; j_call: TRBJ2-1; clone_size: -; cdr3_nt: TGTGCCAGTAGTCGAACTAGCGGCGAGCAGTTCTTC; cdr3_aa: CASSRTSGEQFF
v_call: TRBV11-2; d_call: -; j_call: TRBJ1-2; clone_size: few; cdr3_nt: TGTGCCAGCAGCCCAGCGGGGACACTCAACTATGGCTACACCTTC; cdr3_aa: CASSPAGTLNYGYTF
v_call: TRBV5-5; d_call: -; j_call: TRBJ1-4; clone_size: many; cdr3_nt: TGTGCCAGCAGACGGGACCAGGGTAATGAAAAACTGTTTTTT; cdr3_aa: CASRRDQGNEKLFF
v_call: TRBV4-1; d_call: -; j_call: TRBJ2-7; clone_size: few; cdr3_nt: TGCGCCAGCAGCCAGGCTATCCGGGACCCGTACTACGAGCAGTACTTC; cdr3_aa: CASSQAIRDPYYEQYF